Below are 5 T cell receptor beta chains sequenced from a single sample in a study of T cell responses to AZD1222 COVID-19 vaccine. Produced via immunoSEQ multiplex PCR; TCRdb's table is partial and in-frame only. The table includes about 130,000 clones, around 86% detected once. This sample comprised peripheral blood, obtained on day 0 of AZD1222 vaccination. The receptors come from an adult in good health.

The V call is TRBV28, the J call TRBJ1-1; tentatively, D is TRBD1 (5 bases). Germline lookup yields CDR1 MDHEN and CDR2 SYDVKM. V lost 1 base to trimming and J lost 4 bases, with 10 bases between them. This CDR3 has 14 amino acids. CDR3 sequence: CASSLSGGGTEAFF. CDR3 coding DNA: TGTGCCAGCAGTTTATCCGGCGGGGGCACTGAAGCTTTCTTT.

The chain couples TRBV7-9 to TRBJ1-5; 8 nucleotides match TRBD1. The CDR3 consists of 14 residues. The V gene's germline CDR1 is SEHNR and CDR2 FQNEAQ (reference sequence). J gave up 7 bases and V 3 bases, and 5 bases lay outside the gene matches. The CDR3 spells CASSFGQGDQPQHF. The DNA for the CDR3 is TGTGCCAGCAGCTTTGGACAGGGAGACCAGCCCCAGCATTTT.

The gene calls are TRBV5-6 and TRBJ2-7; either TRBD1 or TRBD2 may supply D (5 bases each). This CDR3 is 11 amino acids long. Trimming shortened V by 3 bases and J by 9 bases, and 10 bases separated the two germline ends. Germline lookup yields CDR1 SGHDT and CDR2 YYEEEE. The DNA for the CDR3 is TGTGCCAGCAGCTCCGGGACCCTGCAGTACTTC. Residues: CASSSGTLQYF.

This clone was found a few times. The V call is TRBV18, the J call TRBJ2-7, with TRBD2 matching 9 bases. Trimming removed 9 bases from V and 2 bases from J; junction bases left unmatched: 5. The CDR3 covers 13 residues. Per germline, CDR1 KGHSH and CDR2 LQKENI. The CDR3 spells CASSGGSAYEQYF. The CDR3 DNA reads as TGTGCCAGTAGCGGGGGCTCTGCCTACGAGCAGTACTTC. The variable domain in full, completed from reference TRBV18 and TRBJ2-7, reads NAGVMQNPRHLVRRRGQEARLRCSPMKGHSHVYWYRQLPEEGLKFMVYLQKENIIDESGMPKERFSAEFPKEGPSILRIQQVVRGDSAAYFCASSGGSAYEQYFGPGTRLTVT.

V and J are TRBV4-1 and TRBJ2-5, with TRBD2 matching over 7 bases. The CDR3 totals 16 residues. Trimming cost V 4 bases and J 1 base; bases outside gene matches: 9. The germline V gene encodes CDR1 MGHRA and CDR2 YSYEKL. The CDR3 here is CASSPRGAGSQETQYF. For the CDR3, the DNA is TGCGCCAGCAGCCCCCGAGGAGCGGGGAGCCAAGAGACCCAGTACTTC.